Listed here are 2 T cell receptor beta chains from one sample, sequenced in a study of T cell responses to AZD1222 COVID-19 vaccine. The method was immunoSEQ multiplex PCR; TCRdb's version includes in-frame clones alone and lacks a portion of them. There are about 89,000 clones in the sample; approximately 91% occur only once, and 5.5% lies in the top ten. The source material was peripheral blood, sampled 28 days after the second AZD1222 dose. The receptors stem from an adult who received the AZD1222 COVID-19 vaccine.

This chain links TRBV28 with TRBJ1-6; D perhaps matches TRBD1 (5 bases). V lost 2 bases to trimming and J lost 4 bases, with 9 bases between them. The CDR3 has 15 residues. Germline-derived CDR1 and CDR2 are MDHEN and SYDVKM. Here the CDR3 reads CASSLGGAYNSPLHF. DNA of the CDR3: TGTGCCAGCAGTTTAGGAGGGGCTTATAATTCACCCCTCCACTTT.

The chain recombines TRBV5-6 with TRBJ1-2; D remains unclear. This CDR3 spans 14 amino acids. CDR1 and CDR2 (germline): SGHDT, YYEEEE. Trimming removed 4 bases at V and 5 bases at J, with 15 bases between. Here the CDR3 DNA reads TGTGCCAGCAGCCTCCTTCTGGAGCGGTATGGCTACACCTTC. Encoded protein: CASSLLLERYGYTF.